These 14 T cell receptor beta chains came from one sample sequenced in a study of T-cell reconstitution after alpha-beta-depleted transplantation in children. Unique molecular identifiers were used in preparing the TCRbeta library. TCRdb fed the PCR reads into MiXCR, producing one record per CDR3 protein. The table records 200,000 to 250,000 distinct CDR3 sequences, less than 9% of them present only once. The source material was PBMCs, mostly from graft donor cells, sampled 180 days after TCRalphabeta/CD19-depleted stem cell transplant. The source is a male patient younger than 18 who had a stem cell transplant for acute lymphoblastic leukemia, so the T cells may come from the graft donor.

Remarks on this clonotype: A single base separates this from a much larger clone, so it may be a read error. The V and J genes are TRBV5-1 and TRBJ2-6; tentative D call: TRBD2 (6 bases). CDR1 and CDR2 from the germline V gene are SGHRS and YFSETQ. This CDR3 is built from 14 residues. The CDR3 DNA reads TGCGCCAGCAGCGGGGACTCTGGGGCCAACGTCCCGACTTTC. Its protein product is CASSGDSGANVPTF.

For this clonotype: A much larger clone differs by one base, so this may be a read error. As DNA, the CDR3 is TGTGCCAGCAGTTACGGTCTGGGGGCTGAAGCTTTCTTT. It encodes CASSYGLGAEAFF. The chain has TRBV6-5 and TRBJ1-1; possibly TRBD1 for D (5 bases). This CDR3 spans 13 amino acids. V was clipped by 2 bases and J by 6 bases, with 10 bases between them. From germline, CDR1 is MNHEY and CDR2 SVGAGI.

This clonotype was seen a few times. The chain is built from TRBV27 and TRBJ2-3; TRBD1 matches 7 bases. Germline CDR1 is MNHEY and CDR2 is SMNVEV (reference sequence). The V gene end was trimmed by 2 bases and the J gene end by 2 bases; junction bases not matched to a gene: 4. The CDR3 spans 15 residues. The CDR3 bases are TGTGCCAGCAGTTTAGGGGGACAGCTCACAGATACGCAGTATTTT. Protein product: CASSLGGQLTDTQYF.

This clonotype was recorded many times. The rearrangement links TRBV28 to TRBJ1-5; D perhaps matches TRBD1 (5 bases). V shed 7 bases and J shed 5 bases, with 12 bases lying between them. Germline V lookup: CDR1 MDHEN, CDR2 SYDVKM. The CDR3 consists of 13 residues. The DNA for the CDR3 is TGTGCCAGCACCTTGGGACCTTATCAGCCCCAGCATTTT. It codes for CASTLGPYQPQHF. Supplemented by reference TRBV28 and TRBJ1-5, the full variable domain reads DVKVTQSSRYLVKRTGEKVFLECVQDMDHENMFWYRQDPGLGLRLIYFSYDVKMKEKGDIPEGYSVSREKKERFSLILESASTNQTSMYLCASTLGPYQPQHFGDGTRLSIL.

There are many counts of this clonotype. This chain joins TRBV6-1 and TRBJ2-2; perhaps TRBD1 as D (6 bases). Germline CDR1 reads MNHNS; CDR2 reads SASEGT. This CDR3 is 15 amino acids long. The V gene lost 3 bases and the J gene lost 3 bases, with 11 bases spanning the gap. The CDR3 sequence is CASSDRGRDTGELFF. Here the CDR3 DNA reads TGTGCCAGCAGTGACAGGGGAAGAGACACCGGGGAGCTGTTTTTT.

This clonotype was seen at least ten times. The chain uses TRBV12-3 or TRBV12-4 and TRBJ2-5, with D hard to call. CDR3 length equals 12 residues. V shed 3 bases and J shed 0 bases, with 2 bases lying between them. CDR3 in DNA: TGTGCCAGCAGTTTCAACCAAGAGACCCAGTACTTC. Its protein is CASSFNQETQYF.

This clonotype has a count of ten or more. The chain carries TRBV7-8 and TRBJ2-2; D gene uncertain. Between the trimmed V and J ends, which lost 1 base and 4 bases, there was a span of 7 bases. The CDR3 consists of 14 residues. Germline V gene data show CDR1 as SGHVS and CDR2 as FQNEAQ. The CDR3 region has the DNA TGTGCCAGCAGCTTAGGCAGATTCACCGGGGAGCTGTTTTTT. Translated: CASSLGRFTGELFF.

This clonotype was counted many times. J is TRBJ2-3 and V is TRBV9; 9 nucleotides match TRBD2. V lost 2 bases and J lost 4; bases outside the gene matches: 5. The CDR3 length is 15 residues. Germline V gene lookup returns CDR1 SGDLS and CDR2 YYNGEE. The CDR3 DNA sequence: TGTGCCAGCAGCGTCCCTAGCGGGGTCGCAGATACGCAGTATTTT. Protein: CASSVPSGVADTQYF.

The genes are TRBV7-9 and TRBJ2-7; D possibly corresponds to TRBD2 (6 bases). The V end was cut by 5 bases, the J end by 6 bases, with 14 bases between. Germline V CDR1 and CDR2: SEHNR, FQNEAQ (reference sequence). CDR3 length equals 13 residues. The CDR3 spells CASSRERVLEQYF. The CDR3 nucleotides are TGTGCCAGCAGCCGGGAGCGAGTGCTCGAGCAGTACTTC.

This clonotype was detected many times. The chain links TRBV19 to TRBJ1-1; 7 bases agree with TRBD1. The J segment lost 5 bases and the V segment lost 7 bases, leaving 10 bases of the junction unmatched. The CDR3 is 14 residues long. Germline values: CDR1 LNHDA, CDR2 SQIVND (reference sequence). CDR3 loop: CASTPDRVRTEAFF. The DNA for the CDR3 is TGTGCCAGTACCCCTGACAGGGTCAGAACTGAAGCTTTCTTT.

This clonotype has at least ten counts. The V gene is TRBV4-3, the J gene TRBJ2-1; D assignment may be TRBD1 or TRBD2 (6 bases each). The length of the CDR3 is 15 residues. Germline CDR1 reads LGHNA; CDR2 reads YSLEER. The ends were cut back, 1 base at V and 10 bases at J, with 17 bases in the middle. CDR3 DNA sequence: TGCGCCAGCAGCCAAGGTATTCGGGGGCCCAACGAGCAGTTCTTC. It translates to CASSQGIRGPNEQFF.

In regard to this clonotype: A much larger clonotype is one base distant, so this may be a read error. The V gene is TRBV15, the J gene TRBJ2-5, with no clear D. CDR3 length: 13 residues. V lost 0 bases and J 5 bases, leaving 7 bases between the germline ends. The germline V gene has CDR1 LNHNV and CDR2 YYDKDF (reference sequence). The CDR3 protein is CATSRDWMETQYF. In DNA, the CDR3 is TGTGCCACCAGCAGAGATTGGATGGAGACCCAGTACTTC.

Many counts were recorded for this clonotype. The genes are TRBV18 and TRBJ2-5, with 10 bases lining up with TRBD1. J gave up 7 bases and V 5 bases, and 13 bases lay outside the gene matches. Germline assignment: CDR1 KGHSH and CDR2 LQKENI. The CDR3 spans 16 residues. The CDR3 reads CASSESGTGVFRTQYF. The DNA of the CDR3 is TGTGCCAGCTCAGAATCCGGGACAGGGGTCTTCAGGACCCAGTACTTC.

This clonotype has a single count. A much larger clonotype is one base distant, so this may be a read error. V usage is TRBV10-3 and J usage is TRBJ2-5, with D uncertain. From germline, CDR1 is ENHRY and CDR2 SYGVKD. The CDR3 runs to 11 residues. The CDR3 loop reads CAIGVKEIQYF. In nucleotides, the CDR3 is TGTGCCATCGGTGTTAAAGAGATCCAGTACTTC.